This entry describes one TCR beta chain. The data were taken from a study of spatial heterogeneity in lung cancer. Sample time point: sample taken at primary tumor resection. Sequencing of whole RNA from tumor, nontumor lung or frozen PBMC involved no sorting. The donors, more than 55 patients with untreated early-stage non-small cell lung cancer, provided the samples. With V trimmed by 4 bases and J by 3 bases, 5 bases remained unmatched. The CDR3 length is 16 residues. Germline CDR1 and CDR2: SGHRS and YFSETQ. The library protocol tagged each TCR cDNA with a unique molecular identifier. TCRdb reprocessed the 5' RACE reads with MiXCR, giving one entry per CDR3 protein. The repertoire includes around 87,000 distinct CDR3 sequences, roughly 12% of them detected once, and about 40% sits in the top ten.

The rearrangement links TRBV5-1 to TRBJ2-3, with 13 bases matching TRBD2. This sample comprised PBMCs, obtained at surgery. The sequence was obtained from a male donor with early-stage non-small cell lung cancer. The CDR3 bases are TGCGCCAGCAGCCTCACGACTAGCGGGGGGACAGATACGCAGTATTTT. This codes for CASSLTTSGGTDTQYF.